Below, one T cell receptor beta chain is given with its context. Its antigen remains unidentified. The entry originates in a study of regulatory T cells in long-lasting Graves disease. The study's findings and limits: The study found persistent patients shared more public clonotypes (fewer than 3,000) than new patients (around 1,000). There were preferences for TRBV28, TRBJ1-2 and TRBJ2-5 in persistent disease.

Germline values: CDR1 LNHDA, CDR2 SQIVND (reference sequence). The CDR3 sequence is 16 residues long. After removal of 6 bases from V and 5 bases from J, the junction contained 9 bases not matched to a gene. Combining iRepertoire HTBI primers with Arm-PCR of CDR3 regions, the authors built TCR beta libraries. TCRdb reanalysed the multiplex PCR reads using MiXCR and keeps one entry per CDR3 protein. This sample has about 340,000 distinct CDR3 sequences, with roughly a fifth found just once. The sample's time point: persistent/refractory GD, antithyroid drugs over 5 years with positive TRAb. PBMC RNA served as the TCR library source. Peripheral blood, at approximately 9 milliliters, went into EDTA tubes.

Sequences were derived from peripheral blood mononuclear cells (PBMCs), sampled when the disease was refractory, from a patient treated with antithyroid drugs. The sequence came from a female donor with Graves disease. The chain links TRBV19 to TRBJ2-2, with TRBD1 matching 10 bases. DNA for the CDR3: TGTGCCAGTAGACGACAGGGGGCGCAAAGGACCGGGGAGCTGTTTTTT. Translating gives CASRRQGAQRTGELFF. The full variable domain, in which reference TRBV19 and TRBJ2-2 provide the parts outside the CDR3, is DGGITQSPKYLFRKEGQNVTLSCEQNLNHDAMYWYRQDPGQGLRLIYYSQIVNDFQKGDIAEGYSVSREKKESFPLTVTSAQKNPTAFYLCASRRQGAQRTGELFFGEGSRLTVL.